The 2 T cell receptor beta chains presented below share a single source sample, sequenced in a study of Graves' ophthalmopathy and Graves' hyperthyroidism. The study amplified TCR beta CDR3 regions using RNA transcripts. HTBI-primed RT-PCR formed the first round, and a multiplex PCR formed the second. TCRdb analysed the multiplex PCR reads with MiXCR anew, one entry per CDR3 protein. Of about 590,000 distinct CDR3 sequences in the sample, under 45% are singletons; the top ten hold about 4.1%. Sequenced: peripheral blood or thyroid tissue (not recorded which). The receptors stem from an adult man with Graves' hyperthyroidism.

V usage is TRBV10-3 and J usage is TRBJ1-2; TRBD1 is a possible D gene (6 bases). In germline, CDR1 is ENHRY, CDR2 SYGVKD. The CDR3 has 14 amino acids. V was clipped by 2 bases and J by 6 bases, with 13 bases between them. The CDR3 loop is CAISEVVRQDGYTF. CDR3 bases: TGTGCCATCAGTGAGGTGGTGAGACAGGATGGCTACACCTTC.

The chain is built from TRBV7-2 and TRBJ2-5; D is possibly TRBD1 (5 bases). The CDR3 spans 13 residues. Germline V gene data show CDR1 as SGHTA and CDR2 as FQGNSA. Between the trimmed V and J ends, which lost 6 bases and 4 bases, there was a span of 12 bases. In DNA form, the CDR3 reads TGTGCCAGCAGACAACAGGTTGGAGAGACCCAGTACTTC. Its translation: CASRQQVGETQYF.